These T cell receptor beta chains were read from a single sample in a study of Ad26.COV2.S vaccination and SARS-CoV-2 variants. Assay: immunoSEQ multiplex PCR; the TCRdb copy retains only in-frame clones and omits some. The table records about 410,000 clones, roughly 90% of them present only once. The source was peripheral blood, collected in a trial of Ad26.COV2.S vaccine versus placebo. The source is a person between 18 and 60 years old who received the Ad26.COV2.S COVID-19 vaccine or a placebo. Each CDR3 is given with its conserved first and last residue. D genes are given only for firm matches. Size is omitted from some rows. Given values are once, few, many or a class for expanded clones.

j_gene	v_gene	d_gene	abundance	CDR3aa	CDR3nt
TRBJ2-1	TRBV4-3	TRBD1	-	CASSQDGTGTYNEQFF	TGCGCCAGCAGCCAAGACGGGACAGGGACCTACAATGAGCAGTTCTTC
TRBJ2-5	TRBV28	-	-	CASSLPGLQETQYF	TGTGCCAGCAGTTTGCCAGGGCTCCAAGAGACCCAGTACTTC
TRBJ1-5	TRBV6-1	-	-	CASSETDYQPQHF	TGTGCCAGCAGTGAAACAGATTATCAGCCCCAGCATTTT
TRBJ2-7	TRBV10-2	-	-	CASSTGGRGEQYF	TGCGCCAGCAGTACGGGGGGCCGGGGCGAGCAGTACTTC
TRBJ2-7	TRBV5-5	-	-	CASSLVSGAYEQYF	TGTGCCAGCAGCTTGGTTTCGGGAGCCTACGAGCAGTACTTC
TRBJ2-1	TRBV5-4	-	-	CASSAEGSSYNEQFF	TGTGCCAGCAGTGCGGAAGGGAGCTCCTACAATGAGCAGTTCTTC
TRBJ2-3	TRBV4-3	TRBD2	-	CASSQDMSGDYTDTQYF	TGCGCCAGCAGCCAAGATATGAGCGGGGACTACACAGATACGCAGTATTTT
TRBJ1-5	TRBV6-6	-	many	CASRPYSSNQPQHF	TGTGCCAGCAGACCCTACAGTTCCAATCAGCCCCAGCATTTT
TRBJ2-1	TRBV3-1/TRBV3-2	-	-	CASSHHKTRVTYNEQFF	TGTGCCAGCAGCCACCATAAAACGAGGGTTACTTACAATGAGCAGTTCTTC
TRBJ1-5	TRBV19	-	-	CASSIGSFFSDQPQHF	TGTGCCAGTAGTATAGGCAGTTTTTTTTCGGATCAGCCCCAGCATTTT
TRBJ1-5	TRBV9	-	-	CASSATKGVSNQPQHF	TGTGCCAGCAGCGCCACGAAGGGTGTTAGCAATCAGCCCCAGCATTTT
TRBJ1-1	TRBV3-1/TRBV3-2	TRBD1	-	CASSPRRGMNTEAFF	TGTGCCAGCAGCCCTCGCAGGGGGATGAACACTGAAGCTTTCTTT
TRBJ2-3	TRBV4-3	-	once	CASSQSRARDTQYF	TGCGCCAGCAGCCAAAGTCGTGCCCGGGATACGCAGTATTTT
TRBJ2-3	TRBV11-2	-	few	CASSNTDTQYF	TGTGCCAGCTCAAACACAGATACGCAGTATTTT
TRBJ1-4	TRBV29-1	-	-	CSARGGTKATNEKLFF	TGCAGCGCACGGGGAGGGACCAAAGCAACTAATGAAAAACTGTTTTTT
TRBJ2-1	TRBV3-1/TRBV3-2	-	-	CASSQESWTQSFF	TGTGCCAGCAGCCAAGAGAGTTGGACCCAATCGTTCTTC
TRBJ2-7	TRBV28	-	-	CASSFRDSAGYEQYF	TGTGCCAGCAGTTTCAGGGACTCCGCTGGCTACGAGCAGTACTTC
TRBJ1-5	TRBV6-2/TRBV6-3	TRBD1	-	CASSYSIPGGSQPQHF	TGTGCCAGCAGTTACTCGATACCAGGGGGCAGTCAGCCCCAGCATTTT
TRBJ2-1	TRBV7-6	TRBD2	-	CASSLVGLAGAVDNEQFF	TGTGCCAGCAGCTTAGTGGGGTTAGCGGGGGCTGTGGACAATGAGCAGTTCTTC
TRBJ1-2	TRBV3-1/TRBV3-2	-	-	CASSQDLTSSFNYGYTF	TGTGCCAGCAGCCAAGATTTGACTAGTTCTTTTAACTATGGCTACACCTTC
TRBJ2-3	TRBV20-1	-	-	CSASPRDEQYF	TGCAGTGCTAGTCCCCGGGACGAGCAGTATTTT
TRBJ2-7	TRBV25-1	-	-	CASSAWGMEQYF	TGTGCCAGCTCGGCGTGGGGAATGGAGCAGTACTTC
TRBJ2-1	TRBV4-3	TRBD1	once	CASSQDHLGTGPRNEQFF	TGCGCCAGCAGCCAAGACCATTTAGGGACAGGGCCGAGAAATGAGCAGTTCTTC
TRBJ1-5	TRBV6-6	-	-	CASSYQTERKGPQHF	TGTGCCAGCAGTTACCAGACGGAGAGGAAGGGGCCCCAGCATTTT
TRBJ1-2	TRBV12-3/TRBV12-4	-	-	CASSLGGTRYTF	TGTGCCAGCAGTTTAGGAGGGACCCGCTACACCTTC
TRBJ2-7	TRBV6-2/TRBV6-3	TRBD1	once	CASSLRSTGGPWEQYF	TGTGCCAGCAGTCTCAGATCGACAGGGGGACCTTGGGAGCAGTACTTC
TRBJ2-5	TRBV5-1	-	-	CASSRGSLQYQETQYF	TGCGCCAGCAGCAGGGGGTCTCTACAGTACCAAGAGACCCAGTACTTC
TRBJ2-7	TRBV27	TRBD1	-	CASSSWFQGVEQYF	TGTGCCAGCAGTTCCTGGTTCCAGGGGGTCGAGCAGTACTTC
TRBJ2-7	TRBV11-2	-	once	CASSLRGTGSYEQYF	TGTGCCAGCAGCTTAAGGGGGACGGGATCCTACGAGCAGTACTTC
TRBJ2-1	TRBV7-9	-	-	CASSPPEGGRYNEQFF	TGTGCCAGCAGCCCTCCCGAGGGGGGGCGATACAATGAGCAGTTCTTC
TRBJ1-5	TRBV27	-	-	CASSSRAVYRRGDQPQHF	TGTGCCAGCAGTTCCCGAGCAGTTTATCGACGGGGGGATCAGCCCCAGCATTTT
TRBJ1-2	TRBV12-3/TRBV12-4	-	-	CASSFGGNGYTF	TGTGCCAGCAGTTTTGGAGGGAATGGCTACACCTTC
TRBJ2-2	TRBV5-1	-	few	CASSLGENTGELFF	TGCGCCAGCAGCTTGGGGGAAAACACCGGGGAGCTGTTTTTT
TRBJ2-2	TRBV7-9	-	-	CASSLPRAEPNTGELFF	TGTGCCAGCAGCTTACCGAGGGCAGAACCGAACACCGGGGAGCTGTTTTTT
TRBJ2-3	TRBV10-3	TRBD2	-	CAISEPGLATDTQYF	TGTGCCATCAGTGAACCGGGACTAGCAACAGATACGCAGTATTTT
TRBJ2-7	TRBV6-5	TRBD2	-	CASAGGDRYEQYF	TGTGCCTCCGCCGGGGGGGATCGGTACGAGCAGTACTTC
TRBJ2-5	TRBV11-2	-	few	CASRRPQETQYF	TGTGCCAGCAGGAGACCGCAAGAGACCCAGTACTTC
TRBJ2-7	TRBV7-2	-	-	CASSTQFGMLSYEQYF	TGTGCCAGCAGCACACAGTTCGGGATGCTTTCCTACGAGCAGTACTTC
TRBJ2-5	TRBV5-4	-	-	CASSPVEGETQYF	TGTGCCAGCAGCCCGGTAGAGGGGGAGACCCAGTACTTC
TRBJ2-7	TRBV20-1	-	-	CSASPTRTLGAYEQYF	TGCAGTGCTAGTCCTACAAGGACCCTCGGGGCGTACGAGCAGTACTTC
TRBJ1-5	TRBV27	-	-	CASSNRDTYNQPQHF	TGTGCCAGCAGCAACCGGGACACCTATAATCAGCCCCAGCATTTT
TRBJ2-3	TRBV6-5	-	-	CASSYEYGDTQYF	TGTGCCAGCAGCTATGAATATGGGGATACGCAGTATTTT
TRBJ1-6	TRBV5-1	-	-	CASSEGHQGDSPLHF	TGCGCCAGCAGCGAGGGACATCAAGGCGATTCACCCCTCCACTTT
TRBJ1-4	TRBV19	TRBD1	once	CASSTGTGYEKLFF	TGTGCCAGTAGTACCGGGACAGGCTATGAAAAACTGTTTTTT
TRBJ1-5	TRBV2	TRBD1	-	CASSADREPQPQHF	TGTGCCAGCAGCGCGGACAGGGAACCTCAGCCCCAGCATTTT
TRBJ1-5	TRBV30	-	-	CAWSVLRGSNQPQHF	TGTGCCTGGAGTGTACTGAGGGGTAGCAATCAGCCCCAGCATTTT
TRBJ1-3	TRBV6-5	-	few	CASRTTGNTIYF	TGTGCCAGCAGGACGACTGGAAACACCATATATTTT
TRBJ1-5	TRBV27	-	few	CASSFTNSNQPQHF	TGTGCCAGCAGTTTTACAAATTCCAATCAGCCCCAGCATTTT
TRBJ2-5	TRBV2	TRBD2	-	CASRGSSGGAETQYF	TGTGCCAGCAGGGGTAGTAGCGGGGGGGCAGAGACCCAGTACTTC
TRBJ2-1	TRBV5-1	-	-	CASSFGIYEQFF	TGCGCCAGCAGCTTCGGGATCTATGAGCAGTTCTTC
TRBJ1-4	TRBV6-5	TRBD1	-	CASRRTGANEKLFF	TGTGCCAGCAGAAGGACAGGGGCTAATGAAAAACTGTTTTTT